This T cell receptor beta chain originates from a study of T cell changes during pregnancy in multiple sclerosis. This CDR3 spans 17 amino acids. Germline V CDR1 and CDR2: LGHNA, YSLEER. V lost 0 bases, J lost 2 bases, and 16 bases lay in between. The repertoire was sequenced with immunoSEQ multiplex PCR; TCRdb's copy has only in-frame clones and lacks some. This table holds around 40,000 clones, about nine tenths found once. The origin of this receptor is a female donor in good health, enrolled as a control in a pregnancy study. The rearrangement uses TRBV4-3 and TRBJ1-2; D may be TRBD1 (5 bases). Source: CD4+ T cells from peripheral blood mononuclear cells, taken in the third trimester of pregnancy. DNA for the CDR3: TGCGCCAGCAGCCAAGACGTGCAGGGCCGCTTCAACTATGGCTACACCTTC. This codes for CASSQDVQGRFNYGYTF.